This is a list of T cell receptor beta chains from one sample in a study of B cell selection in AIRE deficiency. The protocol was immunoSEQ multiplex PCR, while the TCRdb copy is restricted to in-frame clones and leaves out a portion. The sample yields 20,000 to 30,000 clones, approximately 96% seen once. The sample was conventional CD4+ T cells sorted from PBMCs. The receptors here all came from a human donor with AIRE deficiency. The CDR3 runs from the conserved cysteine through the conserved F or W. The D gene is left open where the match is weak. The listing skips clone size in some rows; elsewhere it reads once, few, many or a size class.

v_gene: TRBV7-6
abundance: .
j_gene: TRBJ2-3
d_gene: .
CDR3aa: CASSPDAGTQYF
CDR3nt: TGTGCCAGCAGCCCAGATGCGGGTACGCAGTATTTT

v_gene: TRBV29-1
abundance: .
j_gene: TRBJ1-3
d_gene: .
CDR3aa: CSVRDGGNTIYF
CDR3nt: TGCAGCGTGAGGGACGGCGGAAACACCATATATTTT

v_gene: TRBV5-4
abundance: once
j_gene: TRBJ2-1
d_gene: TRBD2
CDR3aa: CASSWGGLADNEQFF
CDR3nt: TGTGCCAGCAGCTGGGGGGGACTAGCGGACAATGAGCAGTTCTTC

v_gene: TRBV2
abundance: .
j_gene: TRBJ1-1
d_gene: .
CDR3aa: CASVTNTEAFF
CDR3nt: TGTGCCAGCGTGACGAACACTGAAGCTTTCTTT

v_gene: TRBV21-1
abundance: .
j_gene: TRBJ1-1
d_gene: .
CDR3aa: CASSNLPKLWDRARTQNTEAFF
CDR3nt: TGTGCCAGCAGCAACTTACCAAAGCTATGGGACAGGGCTCGGACCCAAAACACTGAAGCTTTCTTT

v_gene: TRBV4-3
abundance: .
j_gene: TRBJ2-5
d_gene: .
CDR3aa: CASSQDARTNGVQYF
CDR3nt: TGCGCCAGCAGCCAAGATGCAAGGACGAACGGCGTGCAGTACTTC

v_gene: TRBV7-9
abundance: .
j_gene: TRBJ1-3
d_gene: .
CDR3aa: CASKFGRRGTERNTIYF
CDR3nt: TGTGCCAGCAAATTTGGGCGGCGGGGGACGGAAAGAAACACCATATATTTT

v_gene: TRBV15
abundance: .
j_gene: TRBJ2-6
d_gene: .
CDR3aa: CATSRDLIDAGANVLTF
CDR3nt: TGTGCCACCAGCAGAGATCTCATTGACGCTGGGGCCAACGTCCTGACTTTC

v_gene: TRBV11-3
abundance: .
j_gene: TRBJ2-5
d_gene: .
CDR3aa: CASSSDDPGETQYF
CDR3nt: TGTGCCAGCAGCTCCGATGACCCAGGGGAGACCCAGTACTTC

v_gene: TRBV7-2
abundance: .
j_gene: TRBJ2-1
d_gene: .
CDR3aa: CASSPETGRTLEQFF
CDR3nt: TGTGCCAGCAGCCCAGAGACGGGCCGCACTCTAGAGCAGTTCTTC

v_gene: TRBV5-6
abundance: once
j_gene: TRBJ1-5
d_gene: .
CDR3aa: CASSLNGVGNQPQHF
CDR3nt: TGTGCCAGCAGCTTGAACGGGGTGGGCAATCAGCCCCAGCATTTT

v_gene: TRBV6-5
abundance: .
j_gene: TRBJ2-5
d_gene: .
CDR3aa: CASSQGTAQETQYF
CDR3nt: TGTGCCAGCAGCCAGGGGACGGCACAAGAGACCCAGTACTTC

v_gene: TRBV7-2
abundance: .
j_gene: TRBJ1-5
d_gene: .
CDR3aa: CASSLWANQPQHF
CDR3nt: TGTGCCAGCAGCTTATGGGCCAATCAGCCCCAGCATTTT

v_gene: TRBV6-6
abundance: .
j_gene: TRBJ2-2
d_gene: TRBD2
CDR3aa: CASAGGLRAGELFF
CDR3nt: TGTGCCTCCGCCGGGGGGTTGCGCGCCGGGGAGCTGTTTTTT

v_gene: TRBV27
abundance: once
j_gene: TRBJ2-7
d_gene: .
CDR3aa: CASSSRFGEQYF
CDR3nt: TGTGCCAGCAGTTCTCGTTTCGGGGAGCAGTACTTC

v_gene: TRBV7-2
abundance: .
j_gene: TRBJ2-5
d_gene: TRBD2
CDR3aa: CASSLGSGALGETQYF
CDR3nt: TGTGCCAGCAGCTTAGGTAGCGGGGCTCTGGGGGAGACCCAGTACTTC

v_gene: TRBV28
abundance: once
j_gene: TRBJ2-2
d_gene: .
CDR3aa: CASSPHGTGRELFF
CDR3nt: TGTGCCAGCAGTCCCCATGGTACGGGGCGGGAGCTGTTTTTT

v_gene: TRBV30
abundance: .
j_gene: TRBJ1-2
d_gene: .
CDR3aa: CALRKGRVNYGYTF
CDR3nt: TGTGCCCTACGGAAGGGCAGGGTTAACTATGGCTACACCTTC

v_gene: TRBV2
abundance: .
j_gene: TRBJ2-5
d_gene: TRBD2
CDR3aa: CASKELAGGGETQYF
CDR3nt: TGTGCCAGCAAGGAACTAGCGGGAGGCGGGGAGACCCAGTACTTC

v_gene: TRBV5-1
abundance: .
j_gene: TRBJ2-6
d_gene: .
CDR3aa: CASSLRVGSGANVLTF
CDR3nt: TGCGCCAGCAGCTTAAGGGTGGGCTCTGGGGCCAACGTCCTGACTTTC

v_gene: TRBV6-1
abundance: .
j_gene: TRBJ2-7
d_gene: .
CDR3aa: CASSEAGRVGYEQYF
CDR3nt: TGTGCCAGCAGTGAAGCGGGTAGGGTAGGTTACGAGCAGTACTTC

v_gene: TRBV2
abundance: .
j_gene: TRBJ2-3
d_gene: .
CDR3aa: CASSRDWGAPDTQYF
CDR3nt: TGTGCCAGCAGCCGGGACTGGGGGGCCCCAGATACGCAGTATTTT

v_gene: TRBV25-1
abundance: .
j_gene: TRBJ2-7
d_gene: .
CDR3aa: CASSEPPNDYEQYF
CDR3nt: TGTGCCAGCAGTGAACCCCCCAATGACTACGAGCAGTACTTC

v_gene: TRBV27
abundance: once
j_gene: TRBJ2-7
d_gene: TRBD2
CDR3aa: CASRSLAGETSYEQYF
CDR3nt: TGTGCCAGCAGGTCCCTAGCGGGAGAAACATCATACGAGCAGTACTTC

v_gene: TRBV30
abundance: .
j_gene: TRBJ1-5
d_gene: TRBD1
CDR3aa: CAWRLSGGAPQHF
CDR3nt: TGTGCCTGGAGGCTATCAGGGGGCGCACCCCAGCATTTT

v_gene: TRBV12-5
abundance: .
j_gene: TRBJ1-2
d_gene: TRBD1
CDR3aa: CASGLVRDRDYGYTF
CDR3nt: TGTGCTAGTGGTTTGGTACGGGACAGAGACTATGGCTACACCTTC

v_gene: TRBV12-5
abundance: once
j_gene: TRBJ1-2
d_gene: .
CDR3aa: CASGDSQRYGYTF
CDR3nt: TGTGCTAGTGGGGACAGTCAGCGGTATGGCTACACCTTC

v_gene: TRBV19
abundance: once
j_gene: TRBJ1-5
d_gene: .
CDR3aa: CASSIFVGEPQHF
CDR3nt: TGTGCCAGTAGTATCTTCGTCGGAGAGCCCCAGCATTTT

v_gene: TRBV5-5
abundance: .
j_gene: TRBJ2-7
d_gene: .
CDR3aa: CASRSSAGSYEQYF
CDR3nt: TGTGCCAGCAGGTCGAGCGCGGGGTCCTACGAGCAGTACTTC

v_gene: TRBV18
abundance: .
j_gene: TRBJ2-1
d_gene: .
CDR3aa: CASSPGHAYNEQFF
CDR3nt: TGTGCCAGCTCACCAGGTCACGCCTACAATGAGCAGTTCTTC

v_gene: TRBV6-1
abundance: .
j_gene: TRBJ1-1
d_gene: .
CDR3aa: CASSEVSGTHGEAFF
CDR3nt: TGTGCCAGCAGTGAAGTCTCCGGGACACATGGTGAAGCTTTCTTT

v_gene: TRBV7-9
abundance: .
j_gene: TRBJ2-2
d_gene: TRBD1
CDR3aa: CASSLYRGGLTGELFF
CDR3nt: TGTGCCAGCAGCCTATACAGGGGTGGCTTGACCGGGGAGCTGTTTTTT

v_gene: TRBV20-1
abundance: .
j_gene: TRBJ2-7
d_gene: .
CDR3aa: CSVRMGYEQYF
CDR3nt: TGCAGTGTTCGAATGGGTTACGAGCAGTACTTC